The 20 T cell receptor beta chains below were found in one sample sequenced in a study of regulatory T cells in long-lasting Graves disease (dated by TCRdb to 2020 to 2022). The library relied on multiplex PCR. The sequencer listed for this sample is Illumina HiSeq 4000. CDR3 regions were amplified by Arm-PCR with iRepertoire HTBI primers to construct TCR beta libraries. TCRdb took the public reads, trimmed them with fastp at Q25, ran MiXCR for clone calling and kept in-frame beta chains. Every entry covers one CDR3 protein and lists the most common genes and DNA from its rows. Recorded for this sample are hundreds of thousands of distinct CDR3 sequences; roughly 21% of them occurred a single time. Approximately 14% of the sample belongs to the ten largest clones. Sample time point, as interpreted from the label and publication: persistent/refractory GD, antithyroid drugs over 5 years with positive TRAb. RNA was extracted from PBMCs in TRIzol for both TCR sequencing and RNA sequencing.

Sample: peripheral blood mononuclear cells (PBMCs), taken when the disease was refractory, from a patient treated with antithyroid drugs. These receptors were obtained from a female donor with Graves disease.

This clonotype was seen more than once but under ten times. The chain is built from TRBV7-2 and TRBJ2-7; 11 bases match TRBD2. The CDR3 totals 14 residues. Germline V gene lookup returns CDR1 SGHTA and CDR2 FQGNSA. V dropped 5 bases and J dropped 7; count of bases not matched to a gene: 7. CDR3 sequence: CASSPSGRWREQYF. CDR3 nucleotide sequence: TGTGCCAGCAGCCCTAGCGGGAGGTGGAGGGAGCAGTACTTC.

This clonotype was picked up one time. It may be a read error: a sequence one base away is much more abundant. The rearrangement joins TRBV6-2 or TRBV6-3 to TRBJ2-7, with TRBD2 as a possible D gene (5 bases). CDR3 length equals 15 residues. V lost 6 bases and J lost 5, with 20 bases in between. Germline V gives CDR1 MNHEY, CDR2 SVGEGT. CDR3 sequence reads: CASSPQLVGVHEQYF. CDR3 sequence (DNA): TGTGCCAGCAGCCCCCAGTTAGTGGGAGTTCACGAGCAGTACTTC.

This clonotype was seen more than once but under ten times. The chain recombines TRBV28 with TRBJ1-1; the D is unclear. CDR3 length: 16 residues. Per the germline V gene, CDR1 is MDHEN and CDR2 is SYDVKM. The V gene lost 4 bases and the J gene lost 3 bases, with 18 bases spanning the gap. The CDR3, as DNA: TGTGCCAGCAGTTCGGATTGGGTCACCTCGGACACTGAAGCTTTCTTT. It encodes CASSSDWVTSDTEAFF.

This clonotype was seen only a few times. The J gene is TRBJ2-3, the V gene TRBV11-2, with D tentatively TRBD2 (5 bases). CDR1 and CDR2 (germline): SGHAT, FQNNGV. Trimming left V 5 bases short and J 7 bases short, with 13 bases between. The CDR3 is 13 residues long. DNA of the CDR3: TGTGCCAGCAGCCCAGTCTTAGCGTATACGCAGTATTTT. Amino acid sequence: CASSPVLAYTQYF.

In its sample, this clonotype was seen many times. The chain recombines TRBV2 with TRBJ1-3; D is perhaps TRBD1 (5 bases). This CDR3 is 15 amino acids long. Deletions cut 1 base from V and 0 bases from J, with 7 bases between. CDR1 is SNHLY and CDR2 is FYNNEI in the germline V gene. DNA for the CDR3: TGTGCCAGCAGTGAAGAGGGGACCTCTGGAAACACCATATATTTT. Translated: CASSEEGTSGNTIYF. Complete variable domain (other parts from reference TRBV2 and TRBJ1-3): EPEVTQTPSHQVTQMGQEVILRCVPISNHLYFYWYRQILGQKVEFLVSFYNNEISEKSEIFDDQFSVERPDGSNFTLKIRSTKLEDSAMYFCASSEEGTSGNTIYFGEGSWLTVV.

This rearrangement joins TRBV18 to TRBJ2-7; tentative D call: TRBD2 (5 bases). Germline CDR1 and CDR2: KGHSH and LQKENI. The CDR3 extends over 15 amino acids. V was clipped by 2 bases and J by 1 base, with 12 bases between them. The CDR3 region is CASSPGALASYEQYF. The CDR3, as DNA: TGTGCCAGCTCACCAGGAGCGCTAGCTTCCTACGAGCAGTACTTC.

This clonotype was seen more than once but under ten times. The chain uses TRBV20-1 and TRBJ2-5; a possible D gene is TRBD2 (5 bases). The CDR3 covers 14 residues. The germline gives CDR1 DFQATT, CDR2 SNEGSKA (reference sequence). The V end lost 3 bases, the J end lost 4 bases, and 15 bases lay between the germline ends. In DNA form, the CDR3 reads TGCAGTGCTAGGGATACCGGGGTGAGAGAGACCCAGTACTTC. Translation gives CSARDTGVRETQYF.

The sample holds a few counts of this clonotype. The chain has TRBV25-1 and TRBJ2-7; D is possibly TRBD2 (6 bases). The CDR3 sequence is 15 residues long. Per germline, CDR1 MGHDK and CDR2 SYGVNS. V gave up 5 bases and J gave up 0 bases, with 14 bases separating them. CDR3 DNA sequence: TGTGCCAGCAGTCCCCCAGGGACTCTCTCCTACGAGCAGTACTTC. Protein: CASSPPGTLSYEQYF.

The sample holds many counts of this clonotype. This chain joins TRBV13 and TRBJ1-1; TRBD1 matches 9 bases. Germline CDR1 and CDR2: PRHDT and FYEKMQ (reference sequence). J gave up 7 bases and V 5 bases, and 5 bases lay outside the gene matches. CDR3 size: 13 residues. The DNA of the CDR3 is TGTGCCAGCAGCGGCCGGGACAGGGTTGAAGCTTTCTTT. This sequence encodes CASSGRDRVEAFF.

This clonotype was detected ten times or more. V is TRBV2 and J is TRBJ1-1, with 8 positions matching TRBD1. Losses at the gene ends were 5 bases for V and 8 bases for J; bases not matched to a gene: 1. Germline V gene data show CDR1 as SNHLY and CDR2 as FYNNEI. This CDR3 has 11 amino acids. This CDR3 reads CASSRQGEAFF. In DNA form, the CDR3 reads TGTGCCAGCAGTCGACAGGGGGAAGCTTTCTTT.

This clonotype was counted ten times or more. This chain connects TRBV7-9 to TRBJ2-5; D is possibly TRBD2 (6 bases). Germline V gene sequence: CDR1 SEHNR, CDR2 FQNEAQ (reference sequence). The CDR3 consists of 13 residues. V lost 6 bases, J lost 0 bases, and 8 bases lay in between. The CDR3 nucleotides are TGTGCCAGCAGACCGGGGGACCAAGAGACCCAGTACTTC. Translation gives CASRPGDQETQYF.

This clonotype came up many times. In DNA, the CDR3 is TGTGCCACCACAACCTCAGGCCTAGCCAAAAACATTCAGTACTTC. Translated, it gives CATTTSGLAKNIQYF. The genes are TRBV28 and TRBJ2-4; no clear D gene. V was trimmed by 10 bases and J by 0 bases, leaving 16 bases between them. Germline CDR1 and CDR2: MDHEN and SYDVKM. The CDR3 is 15 residues long.

With respect to this clonotype: The junction departs from germline at one end; a sequencing error may be responsible. This chain connects TRBV20-1 to TRBJ2-5, with 9 bases fitting TRBD2. The CDR3 spans 15 residues. Germline V gene lookup returns CDR1 DFQATT and CDR2 SNEGSKA (reference sequence). The chain's CDR3 is CSAQPLREGRETRYF. DNA for the CDR3: TGCAGTGCTCAACCCTTGCGGGAGGGCCGGGAGACCCGGTACTTC.

This clonotype was observed at least ten times. This chain uses TRBV28 with TRBJ1-2; maybe TRBD1 (5 bases). This CDR3 region has 13 residues. V was clipped by 7 bases and J by 4 bases, with 13 bases between them. Germline CDR1 is MDHEN and CDR2 is SYDVKM. Here the CDR3 reads CASTSGAGYGYTF. In DNA, the CDR3 is TGTGCCAGCACCTCCGGGGCGGGCTATGGCTACACCTTC.

The chain carries TRBV7-9 and TRBJ1-5; 8 bases agree with TRBD1. V gave up 3 bases and J gave up 9 bases; unmatched junction bases: 13. CDR3 size: 16 residues. Germline loops: CDR1 SEHNR, CDR2 FQNEAQ (reference sequence). The CDR3 is CASSFTTGQGRGPQHF. CDR3 DNA: TGTGCCAGCAGCTTCACCACCGGACAGGGAAGGGGGCCCCAGCATTTT.

This clonotype was counted many times. DNA for the CDR3: TGCAGTGCTAGAGATGGTAATAGCGGGTCATACGAGCAGTACTTC. Amino acids: CSARDGNSGSYEQYF. V is TRBV20-1 and J is TRBJ2-7; 7 bases are a match to TRBD2. The CDR3 is 15 amino acids. Germline loops: CDR1 DFQATT, CDR2 SNEGSKA (reference sequence). V shed 0 bases and J 4 bases; nucleotides not matched to a gene: 9.

The chain joins TRBV24-1 to TRBJ2-6, with D tentatively TRBD1 or TRBD2 (5 bases each). Trimming cost V 4 bases and J 0 bases, with 18 bases left between them. CDR1 KGHDR and CDR2 SFDVKD come from the germline V gene. CDR3 length equals 19 residues. CDR3 sequence reads: CATSDARGRETSGANVLTF. CDR3 DNA: TGTGCCACCAGTGACGCCCGCGGCAGGGAGACCTCTGGGGCCAACGTCCTGACTTTC.

The V and J genes are TRBV19 and TRBJ2-1, with D perhaps matching TRBD1 or TRBD2 (5 bases each). V lost 6 bases and J lost 8, with 17 bases in between. CDR3 length: 14 amino acids. Per germline, CDR1 LNHDA and CDR2 SQIVND (reference sequence). The CDR3: CASRPPGPADEQFF. The CDR3 DNA follows: TGTGCCAGTAGACCCCCGGGACCTGCGGATGAGCAGTTCTTC. Drawing the rest from reference TRBV19 and TRBJ2-1, the complete variable domain is DGGITQSPKYLFRKEGQNVTLSCEQNLNHDAMYWYRQDPGQGLRLIYYSQIVNDFQKGDIAEGYSVSREKKESFPLTVTSAQKNPTAFYLCASRPPGPADEQFFGPGTRLTVL.

The rearrangement joins TRBV27 to TRBJ1-1, with D unresolved. CDR3 length equals 14 residues. CDR1 and CDR2 (germline): MNHEY, SMNVEV (reference sequence). V lost 5 bases to trimming and J lost 0 bases, with 10 bases between them. Here the CDR3 reads CASSQLPLNTEAFF. Here the CDR3 DNA reads TGTGCCAGCAGTCAATTACCCTTGAACACTGAAGCTTTCTTT.

There are a few counts of this clonotype. CDR3 in amino acids: CASSTTGEKLFF. The DNA for the CDR3 is TGTGCCAGCAGTACAACAGGGGAAAAACTGTTTTTT. The chain employs TRBV6-1 and TRBJ1-4; maybe TRBD1 (6 bases). Germline V gives CDR1 MNHNS, CDR2 SASEGT. The CDR3 sequence is 12 residues long. The V end was cut by 5 bases, the J end by 8 bases, with 9 bases between.